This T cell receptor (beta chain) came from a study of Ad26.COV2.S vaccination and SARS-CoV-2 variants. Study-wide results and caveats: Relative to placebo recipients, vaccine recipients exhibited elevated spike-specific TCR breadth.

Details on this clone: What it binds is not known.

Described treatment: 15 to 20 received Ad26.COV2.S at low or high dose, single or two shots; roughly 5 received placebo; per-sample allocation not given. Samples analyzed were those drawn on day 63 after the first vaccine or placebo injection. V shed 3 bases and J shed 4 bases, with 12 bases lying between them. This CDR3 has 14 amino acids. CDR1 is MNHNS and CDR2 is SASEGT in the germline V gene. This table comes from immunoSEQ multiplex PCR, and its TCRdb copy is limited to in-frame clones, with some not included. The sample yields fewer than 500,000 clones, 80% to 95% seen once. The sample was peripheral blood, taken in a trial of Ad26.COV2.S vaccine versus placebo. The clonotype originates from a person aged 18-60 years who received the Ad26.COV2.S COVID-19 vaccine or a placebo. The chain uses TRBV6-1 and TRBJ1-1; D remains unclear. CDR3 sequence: CASSDNWVGTEAFF. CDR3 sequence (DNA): TGTGCCAGCAGTGATAACTGGGTTGGCACTGAAGCTTTCTTT.